Listed below are T cell receptor beta chains from one sample, sequenced in a study of long-term antiretroviral therapy in people with HIV. Profiled with immunoSEQ multiplex PCR; TCRdb holds only in-frame clones, not every one. Altogether 15,000 to 20,000 clones are present, about 94% being singletons, with the ten largest covering around 4.3%. The source material was unsorted PBMCs, sampled around 6.4 years after starting antiretroviral therapy. Receptor source: a woman aged 45-65 years with HIV. CDR3s include the opening cysteine and the closing phenylalanine or tryptophan. The order of the fields is D gene, clone size, J gene, V gene, CDR3 protein, CDR3 DNA. A D gene is named only where the DNA matches it firmly. Size tells how often a clone was seen (once, few, many) or the class of an expanded clone, and some rows leave it out.

TRBD1	.	TRBJ2-3	TRBV5-1	CASSEGQLSTDTQYF	TGCGCCAGCAGCGAGGGACAGCTTAGCACAGATACGCAGTATTTT
.	.	TRBJ2-6	TRBV7-9	CAHPLSSSGANVLTF	TGTGCCCACCCCCTCTCATCCTCTGGGGCCAACGTCCTGACTTTC
TRBD2	once	TRBJ2-7	TRBV18	CASSRLIPEGLAGTPIEQYF	TGTGCCAGCTCACGGCTCATTCCGGAAGGGCTAGCGGGTACTCCGATCGAGCAGTACTTC
.	once	TRBJ2-1	TRBV5-6	CASSLASMVPSYNEQFF	TGTGCCAGCAGCTTGGCCTCGATGGTACCTTCCTACAATGAGCAGTTCTTC
.	.	TRBJ2-3	TRBV5-6	CASSPVGPDTQYF	TGTGCCAGCAGCCCTGTGGGCCCAGATACGCAGTATTTT
.	.	TRBJ2-3	TRBV20-1	CSAAATDTQYF	TGCAGTGCTGCGGCCACAGATACGCAGTATTTT
.	.	TRBJ1-2	TRBV2	CASSEQGYGYTF	TGTGCCAGCAGTGAACAGGGATATGGCTACACCTTC
.	.	TRBJ2-1	TRBV6-5	CASSYSSALVYNEQFF	TGTGCCAGCAGTTACTCGTCAGCCCTAGTCTACAATGAGCAGTTCTTC
.	.	TRBJ2-7	TRBV11-2	CASSLAPNYEQYF	TGTGCCAGCAGCTTAGCACCGAACTACGAGCAGTACTTC
.	.	TRBJ1-4	TRBV7-9	CASSRNPSGSGEKLFF	TGTGCCAGCAGCAGAAATCCCTCAGGGTCTGGTGAAAAACTGTTTTTT
.	.	TRBJ2-7	TRBV6-1	CASSAGGGYEQYF	TGTGCCAGCAGTGCGGGGGGCGGGTACGAGCAGTACTTC
TRBD1	.	TRBJ2-6	TRBV19	CASSIGGQGASPNVLTF	TGTGCCAGTAGTATAGGGGGGCAGGGGGCCAGTCCCAACGTCCTGACTTTC
.	.	TRBJ1-4	TRBV7-2	CASSPSRDAEKLFF	TGTGCCAGCAGCCCGAGCAGGGACGCGGAAAAACTGTTTTTT
TRBD2	.	TRBJ2-3	TRBV29-1	CSVEALAGSTDTQYF	TGCAGCGTTGAGGCGCTAGCGGGGAGCACAGATACGCAGTATTTT
TRBD1	.	TRBJ2-3	TRBV29-1	CSVQGAGDTQYF	TGCAGCGTACAGGGGGCTGGGGATACGCAGTATTTT
.	.	TRBJ2-3	TRBV12-5	CASGTGFATDTQYF	TGTGCTAGTGGAACTGGTTTCGCCACAGATACGCAGTATTTT
.	.	TRBJ2-7	TRBV5-8	CASTDGAVYEQYF	TGTGCCAGCACCGATGGCGCTGTTTACGAGCAGTACTTC
.	.	TRBJ2-1	TRBV19	CASSPGTFLNEQFF	TGTGCCAGTAGTCCCGGGACTTTTCTCAATGAGCAGTTCTTC
TRBD2	.	TRBJ2-1	TRBV18	CASSPPLAGDNEQFF	TGTGCCAGCTCACCACCCCTAGCGGGTGACAATGAGCAGTTCTTC
TRBD2	.	TRBJ2-1	TRBV9	CASSVGTSGSREGNEQFF	TGTGCCAGCAGCGTTGGGACTAGCGGGAGCCGCGAAGGGAATGAGCAGTTCTTC
TRBD1	.	TRBJ1-2	TRBV28	CASSLGTGQGANYGYTF	TGTGCCAGCAGTTTAGGGACGGGACAGGGTGCGAACTATGGCTACACCTTC
.	once	TRBJ2-3	TRBV10-3	CAISETGSSTDTQYF	TGTGCCATCAGTGAGACGGGTTCTAGCACAGATACGCAGTATTTT
.	.	TRBJ1-1	TRBV5-1	CASSLGERGTEAFF	TGCGCCAGCAGCTTGGGAGAGCGTGGCACTGAAGCTTTCTTT
.	once	TRBJ2-2	TRBV2	CASSDGRNTGELFF	TGTGCCAGCAGTGATGGCAGGAACACCGGGGAGCTGTTTTTT
TRBD2	.	TRBJ2-3	TRBV7-8	CASSLATGLGETDTQYF	TGTGCCAGCAGCTTAGCGACGGGACTAGGGGAGACAGATACGCAGTATTTT
.	.	TRBJ2-5	TRBV7-9	CASSVAEGETQYF	TGTGCCAGCAGCGTAGCCGAAGGAGAGACCCAGTACTTC
.	.	TRBJ2-1	TRBV2	CASELGAGSSSYNEQFF	TGTGCCAGCGAATTGGGGGCAGGAAGTAGCTCCTACAATGAGCAGTTCTTC
.	once	TRBJ2-7	TRBV25-1	CASIGFAYEQYF	TGTGCCAGCATCGGCTTTGCCTACGAGCAGTACTTC
TRBD2	.	TRBJ2-1	TRBV29-1	CSAQWLAGDEQFF	TGCAGCGCCCAGTGGCTAGCGGGAGACGAGCAGTTCTTC
.	.	TRBJ2-1	TRBV12-2	CASPRLALSYNEQFF	TGTGCAAGTCCCAGACTAGCGCTCTCCTACAATGAGCAGTTCTTC
TRBD2	once	TRBJ2-1	TRBV7-2	CASSSAGTSNYHEQFF	TGTGCCAGCAGCTCCGCCGGGACTAGCAACTACCATGAGCAGTTCTTC
.	.	TRBJ1-1	TRBV28	CASSFPGGDAFF	TGTGCCAGCAGTTTCCCTGGGGGCGATGCTTTCTTT
TRBD1	.	TRBJ2-5	TRBV7-6	CASSFMDRVSETQYF	TGTGCCAGCAGCTTTATGGACAGGGTTAGTGAGACCCAGTACTTC
TRBD2	.	TRBJ2-1	TRBV29-1	CSAGRTSGRSYNEQFF	TGCAGCGCTGGGAGGACTAGCGGGAGATCTTACAATGAGCAGTTCTTC